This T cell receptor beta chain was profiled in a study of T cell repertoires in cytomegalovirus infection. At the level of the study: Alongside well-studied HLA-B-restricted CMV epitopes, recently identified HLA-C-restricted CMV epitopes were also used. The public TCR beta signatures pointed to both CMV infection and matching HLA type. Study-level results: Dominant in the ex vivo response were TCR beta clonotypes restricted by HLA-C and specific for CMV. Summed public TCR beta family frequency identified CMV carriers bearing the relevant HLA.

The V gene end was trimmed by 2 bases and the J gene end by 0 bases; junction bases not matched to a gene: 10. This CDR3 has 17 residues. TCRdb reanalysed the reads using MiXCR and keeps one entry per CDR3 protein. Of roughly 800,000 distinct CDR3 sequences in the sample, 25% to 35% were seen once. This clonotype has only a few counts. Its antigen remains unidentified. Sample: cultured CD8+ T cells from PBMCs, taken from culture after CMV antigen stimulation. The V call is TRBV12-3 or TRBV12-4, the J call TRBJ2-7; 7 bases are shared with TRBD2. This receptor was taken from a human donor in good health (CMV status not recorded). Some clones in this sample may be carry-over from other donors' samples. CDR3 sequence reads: CASSLRGPGGPSYEQYV. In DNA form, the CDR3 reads TGTGCCAGCAGTTTAAGGGGCCCGGGGGGACCCTCCTACGAGCAGTACGTC.